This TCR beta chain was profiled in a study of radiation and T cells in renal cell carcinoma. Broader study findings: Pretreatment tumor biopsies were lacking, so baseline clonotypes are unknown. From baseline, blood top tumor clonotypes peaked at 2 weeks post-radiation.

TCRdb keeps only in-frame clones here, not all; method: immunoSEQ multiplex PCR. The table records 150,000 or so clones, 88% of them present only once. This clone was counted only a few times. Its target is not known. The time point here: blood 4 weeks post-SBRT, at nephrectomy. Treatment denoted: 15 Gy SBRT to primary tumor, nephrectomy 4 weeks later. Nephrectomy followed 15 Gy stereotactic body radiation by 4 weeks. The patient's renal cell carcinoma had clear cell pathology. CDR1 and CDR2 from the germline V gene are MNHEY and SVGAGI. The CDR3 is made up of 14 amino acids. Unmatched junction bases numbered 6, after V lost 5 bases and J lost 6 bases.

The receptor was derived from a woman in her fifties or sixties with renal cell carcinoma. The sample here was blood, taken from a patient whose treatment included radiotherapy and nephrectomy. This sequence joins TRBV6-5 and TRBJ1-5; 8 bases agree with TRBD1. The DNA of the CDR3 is TGTGCCAGCAGTCGACAGGGGATAGCTCAGCCCCAGCATTTT. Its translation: CASSRQGIAQPQHF.